Shown below are 10 T cell receptor beta chains from a single sample sequenced in a study of cytomegalovirus exposure and HLA in healthy donors. The PCR was carried out with 60 Vbeta primers and 13 Jbeta primers. Only in-frame clones appear in the TCRdb table, and some are missing; sequencing was by immunoSEQ multiplex PCR. The sample has under 150,000 clones, approximately 80% seen once; the top ten hold more than 3%. Input material: PBMCs. The receptors here all came from a man younger than 30 in good health and CMV-seronegative.

This chain connects TRBV5-1 to TRBJ2-5; the match to TRBD1 covers 9 bases. The V gene's germline CDR1 is SGHRS and CDR2 YFSETQ. The ends lost 3 bases at V and 3 bases at J; junction bases unmatched: 6. The CDR3 has 15 amino acids. The DNA for the CDR3 is TGCGCCAGCAGCTACGGGACAGGGACGAAAGAGACCCAGTACTTC. It translates to CASSYGTGTKETQYF.

The V gene is TRBV9, the J gene TRBJ2-1; tentative D call: TRBD2 (6 bases). The CDR3 spans 14 residues. V was clipped by 4 bases and J by 6 bases, with 14 bases between them. CDR1 is SGDLS, CDR2 YYNGEE, per germline. The CDR3 is CASSWDSPGNEQFF. The CDR3 DNA sequence: TGTGCCAGCAGCTGGGACTCCCCCGGCAATGAGCAGTTCTTC.

The chain employs TRBV5-1 and TRBJ1-4; D perhaps matches TRBD1 (6 bases). V lost 5 bases and J 3 bases, leaving 17 bases between the germline ends. The V gene's germline CDR1 is SGHRS and CDR2 YFSETQ. The CDR3 loop spans 16 amino acids. The DNA of the CDR3 is TGCGCCAGCAGTTCGCGGGGGGCTCTCGCTAATGAAAAACTGTTTTTT. Its protein is CASSSRGALANEKLFF.

By sample share, this clone is medium-sized. The chain joins TRBV6-5 to TRBJ1-4; D gene uncertain. Germline V CDR1 and CDR2: MNHEY, SVGAGI. Trimming took off 5 bases at V and 8 bases at J, with 15 bases between the two ends. The CDR3 totals 14 residues. The CDR3 reads CASSPPGSGEKLFF. DNA of the CDR3: TGTGCCAGCAGTCCTCCGGGGTCTGGGGAAAAACTGTTTTTT.

The chain recombines TRBV7-8 with TRBJ2-7; D may be TRBD1 (6 bases). There are 14 residues in the CDR3. CDR1 and CDR2 (germline): SGHVS, FQNEAQ. Between the trimmed V and J ends, which lost 6 bases and 0 bases, there was a span of 12 bases. CDR3 protein: CASRQGPGSYEQYF. CDR3 DNA sequence: TGTGCCAGCAGACAGGGTCCGGGCTCCTACGAGCAGTACTTC.

J is TRBJ2-1 and V is TRBV5-4; 11 bases line up with TRBD2. J gave up 4 bases and V 4 bases, and 7 bases lay outside the gene matches. The germline V gene encodes CDR1 SGHNT and CDR2 YYREEE (reference sequence). The CDR3 is 16 residues long. CDR3 in DNA: TGTGCCAGCAGCCCCGGGACTAGCGGTCAATACAATGAGCAGTTCTTC. This translates into CASSPGTSGQYNEQFF. Full variable domain (outside the CDR3, taken from reference TRBV5-4 and TRBJ2-1): ETGVTQSPTHLIKTRGQQVTLRCSSQSGHNTVSWYQQALGQGPQFIFQYYREEENGRGNFPPRFSGLQFPNYSSELNVNALELDDSALYLCASSPGTSGQYNEQFFGPGTRLTVL.

The chain combines TRBV18 with TRBJ1-3; D gene ambiguous. Trimming removed 3 bases at V and 6 bases at J, with 12 bases between. The CDR3 runs 14 residues. The germline V gene has CDR1 KGHSH and CDR2 LQKENI. CDR3 loop: CASSPSGGINTIYF. The CDR3 DNA follows: TGTGCCAGCTCACCCTCGGGTGGCATAAACACCATATATTTT.

Written as DNA, the CDR3 is TGCGCCAGCAGTCTCTCTGGGGCCAACGTCCTGACTTTC. Translation: CASSLSGANVLTF. J is TRBJ2-6 and V is TRBV10-2; the D is unclear. Germline V gives CDR1 WSHSY, CDR2 SAAADI. The ends were cut back, 5 bases at V and 0 bases at J, with 2 bases in the middle. This CDR3 has 13 amino acids.

V and J are TRBV29-1 and TRBJ1-2; 10 nucleotides line up with TRBD1. This CDR3 spans 16 amino acids. Germline values: CDR1 SQVTM, CDR2 ANQGSEA. Trimming took 0 bases from V and 2 from J; bases not matched to a gene: 6. CDR3 sequence reads: CSVEDLRGQGNYGYTF. CDR3 coding DNA: TGCAGCGTTGAAGATCTCCGGGGACAGGGGAACTATGGCTACACCTTC. Full variable domain (missing parts from reference TRBV29-1 and TRBJ1-2): SAVISQKPSRDICQRGTSLTIQCQVDSQVTMMFWYRQQPGQSLTLIATANQGSEATYESGFVIDKFPISRPNLTFSTLTVSNMSPEDSSIYLCSVEDLRGQGNYGYTFGSGTRLTVV.

The chain has TRBV5-1 and TRBJ2-7, with TRBD2 identical over 7 bases. V trimming: 2 bases; J trimming: 0 bases; junction bases outside the gene matches: 11. Looked up from germline, CDR1 is SGHRS and CDR2 is YFSETQ. This CDR3 comprises 17 residues. The CDR3 is CASSLETSGGSSYEQYF. As DNA, the CDR3 is TGCGCCAGCAGCTTAGAGACTAGTGGCGGGAGCTCCTACGAGCAGTACTTC. Variable domain in full (rest from reference TRBV5-1 and TRBJ2-7): KAGVTQTPRYLIKTRGQQVTLSCSPISGHRSVSWYQQTPGQGLQFLFEYFSETQRNKGNFPGRFSGRQFSNSRSEMNVSTLELGDSALYLCASSLETSGGSSYEQYFGPGTRLTVT.